The rows below give T cell receptor beta chains drawn from one sample of a study of T cell responses to AZD1222 COVID-19 vaccine. Method: immunoSEQ multiplex PCR; TCRdb's copy keeps in-frame clones and lacks some. This table has 160,000 or so clones, around 90% appearing once. The sequencing here drew on peripheral blood, taken on day 0 of MenACWY control vaccination. Receptors originate from an adult in good health. Both conserved end residues are part of each CDR3. Each record gives: J gene, clone size, D gene, V gene, CDR3 DNA, CDR3 protein. D genes are given only for firm matches. Some rows have no size entry. The others give once, few or many, or a class for an expanded clone.

J gene: TRBJ2-4; clone size: .; D gene: .; V gene: TRBV6-2/TRBV6-3; CDR3 DNA: TGTGCCAGCAGTTTCACCCTAGGGGGCAAAAACATTCAGTACTTC; CDR3 protein: CASSFTLGGKNIQYF
J gene: TRBJ2-3; clone size: .; D gene: TRBD2; V gene: TRBV19; CDR3 DNA: TGTGCCAGTAGCGGGAGGGTCACAGATACGCAGTATTTT; CDR3 protein: CASSGRVTDTQYF
J gene: TRBJ1-5; clone size: .; D gene: .; V gene: TRBV24-1; CDR3 DNA: TGTGCCACCAGTGGGCGCGGTGGCAATCAGCCCCAGCATTTT; CDR3 protein: CATSGRGGNQPQHF
J gene: TRBJ2-7; clone size: .; D gene: .; V gene: TRBV9; CDR3 DNA: TGTGCCAGCAGCGTCCGGGACGCCGCAGGCTACGAGCAGTACTTC; CDR3 protein: CASSVRDAAGYEQYF
J gene: TRBJ2-3; clone size: .; D gene: TRBD1; V gene: TRBV7-6; CDR3 DNA: TGTGCCAGCAGCTTAGGACAGGGGCTAGATACGCAGTATTTT; CDR3 protein: CASSLGQGLDTQYF
J gene: TRBJ2-1; clone size: .; D gene: TRBD2; V gene: TRBV9; CDR3 DNA: TGTGCCAGCAGCGTAGCTCAGGGACTAGCGGGGGGAAGCTCCTACAATGAGCAGTTCTTC; CDR3 protein: CASSVAQGLAGGSSYNEQFF
J gene: TRBJ1-5; clone size: .; D gene: .; V gene: TRBV3-1/TRBV3-2; CDR3 DNA: TGTGCCAGCAGCAGGGAGTATAGCAATCAGCCCCAGCATTTT; CDR3 protein: CASSREYSNQPQHF
J gene: TRBJ1-1; clone size: .; D gene: .; V gene: TRBV5-1; CDR3 DNA: TGCGCCAGCAGCTTAACGGGCCAGCCGAACACTGAAGCTTTCTTT; CDR3 protein: CASSLTGQPNTEAFF
J gene: TRBJ1-5; clone size: few; D gene: .; V gene: TRBV5-1; CDR3 DNA: TGCGCCAGCAGCTTGGCCGGAATTAGCAATCAGCCCCAGCATTTT; CDR3 protein: CASSLAGISNQPQHF
J gene: TRBJ2-6; clone size: .; D gene: .; V gene: TRBV4-1; CDR3 DNA: TGCGCCAGCAGCCAAACTCGGGACTCTCGCTCTGGGGCCAACGTCCTGACTTTC; CDR3 protein: CASSQTRDSRSGANVLTF
J gene: TRBJ2-1; clone size: once; D gene: .; V gene: TRBV14; CDR3 DNA: TGTGCCAGCAGCCCTCAGGGTCGCAATGAGCAGTTCTTC; CDR3 protein: CASSPQGRNEQFF
J gene: TRBJ1-2; clone size: .; D gene: TRBD1; V gene: TRBV5-6; CDR3 DNA: TGTGCCAGCAGCTTGGCACAGGGGGCTTATGGCTACACCTTC; CDR3 protein: CASSLAQGAYGYTF
J gene: TRBJ2-3; clone size: once; D gene: .; V gene: TRBV6-5; CDR3 DNA: TGTGCCAGCAGTTCCCGGCGAGGTAGCACAGATACGCAGTATTTT; CDR3 protein: CASSSRRGSTDTQYF
J gene: TRBJ2-1; clone size: few; D gene: .; V gene: TRBV14; CDR3 DNA: TGTGCCAGCAGCCAAGATGGACCCATTCCTTACAATGAGCAGTTCTTC; CDR3 protein: CASSQDGPIPYNEQFF
J gene: TRBJ1-2; clone size: .; D gene: .; V gene: TRBV4-2; CDR3 DNA: TGTGCCAGCAGCCAAGATAGGGGACTTAACTATGGCTACACCTTC; CDR3 protein: CASSQDRGLNYGYTF
J gene: TRBJ2-3; clone size: .; D gene: TRBD2; V gene: TRBV9; CDR3 DNA: TGTGCCAGCAGCGGATGGACTAGCGGCACAGATACGCAGTATTTT; CDR3 protein: CASSGWTSGTDTQYF
J gene: TRBJ1-2; clone size: .; D gene: .; V gene: TRBV21-1; CDR3 DNA: TGTGCCAGCAGCAAAGATCCGGGGCTGCAAGGCTACACCTTC; CDR3 protein: CASSKDPGLQGYTF
J gene: TRBJ1-5; clone size: .; D gene: .; V gene: TRBV7-6; CDR3 DNA: TGTGCCAGCAGCTTATACCCCGGGGGGAATCAGCCCCAGCATTTT; CDR3 protein: CASSLYPGGNQPQHF
J gene: TRBJ2-2; clone size: .; D gene: TRBD2; V gene: TRBV28; CDR3 DNA: TGTGCCAGCAGTTTAAGCGGGAGGGCCGGGGAGCTGTTTTTT; CDR3 protein: CASSLSGRAGELFF
J gene: TRBJ1-1; clone size: once; D gene: TRBD1; V gene: TRBV6-1; CDR3 DNA: TGTGCCAGCAGTGATCGAACAGGGGATAAGTCTTTCTTT; CDR3 protein: CASSDRTGDKSFF
J gene: TRBJ2-1; clone size: .; D gene: TRBD2; V gene: TRBV7-3; CDR3 DNA: TGTGCCAGCAGCAGGAGCAGAGCGGGACTAGCGGGAGACAATGAGCAGTTCTTC; CDR3 protein: CASSRSRAGLAGDNEQFF
J gene: TRBJ2-7; clone size: .; D gene: TRBD2; V gene: TRBV5-4; CDR3 DNA: TGTGCCAGCAGCTTGGGACTAGCGGGGCCTTCGCAGTACTTC; CDR3 protein: CASSLGLAGPSQYF
J gene: TRBJ2-1; clone size: .; D gene: .; V gene: TRBV7-9; CDR3 DNA: TGTGCCAGCAGCTTTATTCGCAGCTACAATGAGCAGTTCTTC; CDR3 protein: CASSFIRSYNEQFF
J gene: TRBJ2-5; clone size: .; D gene: .; V gene: TRBV28; CDR3 DNA: TGTGCCAGCAGAGCCTCGGGCGGAGGTCCAACACAGTACTTC; CDR3 protein: CASRASGGGPTQYF
J gene: TRBJ2-7; clone size: .; D gene: .; V gene: TRBV18; CDR3 DNA: TGTGCCAGCTCACCAGGGCGGAAAACCTACGAGCAGTACTTC; CDR3 protein: CASSPGRKTYEQYF
J gene: TRBJ1-2; clone size: .; D gene: .; V gene: TRBV6-1; CDR3 DNA: TGTGCCAGCAGTGAATCGGGGGCCCCCTATGGCTACACCTTC; CDR3 protein: CASSESGAPYGYTF
J gene: TRBJ2-3; clone size: .; D gene: .; V gene: TRBV20-1; CDR3 DNA: TGCAGTGCTAGTTTTGCGGGGCCCCCTTCGGGCACGCAGTATTTT; CDR3 protein: CSASFAGPPSGTQYF
J gene: TRBJ1-2; clone size: .; D gene: .; V gene: TRBV3-1/TRBV3-2; CDR3 DNA: TGTGCCAGCAGCCAAGAGGCAGGGGCCCTCAACTATGGCTACACCTTC; CDR3 protein: CASSQEAGALNYGYTF
J gene: TRBJ2-3; clone size: .; D gene: .; V gene: TRBV7-2; CDR3 DNA: TGTGCCAGCAGCTTGGGTGTTAGCACAGATACGCAGTATTTT; CDR3 protein: CASSLGVSTDTQYF
J gene: TRBJ1-6; clone size: .; D gene: .; V gene: TRBV6-5; CDR3 DNA: TGTGCCAGCAGTTACTATGGGGGAAATTCACCCCTCCACTTT; CDR3 protein: CASSYYGGNSPLHF
J gene: TRBJ2-7; clone size: .; D gene: .; V gene: TRBV20-1; CDR3 DNA: TGCAGTGCTCGTGGGGGACTCCGATACTACGAGCAGTACTTC; CDR3 protein: CSARGGLRYYEQYF
J gene: TRBJ2-5; clone size: .; D gene: .; V gene: TRBV5-8; CDR3 DNA: TGTGCCAGCAGCTTCAGACAGTCCCAAGAGACCCAGTACTTC; CDR3 protein: CASSFRQSQETQYF
J gene: TRBJ2-5; clone size: .; D gene: TRBD1; V gene: TRBV15; CDR3 DNA: TGTGCCACCAGCAGGCTAGGACAGGGCCAAGAGACCCAGTACTTC; CDR3 protein: CATSRLGQGQETQYF
J gene: TRBJ2-7; clone size: .; D gene: TRBD2; V gene: TRBV2; CDR3 DNA: TGTGCCAGCAGAGTACTAGCGGGGCTCTCCTACGAGCAGTACTTC; CDR3 protein: CASRVLAGLSYEQYF
J gene: TRBJ2-7; clone size: .; D gene: .; V gene: TRBV28; CDR3 DNA: TGTGCCAGCAGAACATCGGGACAAACCTCCTACGAGCAGTACTTC; CDR3 protein: CASRTSGQTSYEQYF